This T cell receptor (beta chain) stems from a study of Graves' ophthalmopathy and Graves' hyperthyroidism. The germline CDR1 and CDR2 sequences are SGHTA and FQGNSA. V was cut by 5 bases and J by 7 bases, with 17 bases left in between. The CDR3 sequence is 15 residues long. The authors amplified TCR beta CDR3 regions, and they did so from RNA transcripts for repertoire sequencing. After a first-round RT-PCR with HTBI primers, a second-round multiplex PCR was run. TCRdb processed the multiplex PCR reads anew with MiXCR; each CDR3 protein has one entry. Found here are 650,000 to 800,000 distinct CDR3 sequences, under 50% of them singletons; the top ten hold more than 2.5%. This clonotype was detected many times.

This receptor was identified in an adult man with Graves' ophthalmopathy. This chain joins TRBV7-2 and TRBJ1-4; a possible D gene is TRBD1 (6 bases). What was sequenced was peripheral blood. DNA of the CDR3: TGTGCCAGCAGCGCACAGGGACTGGTTGGTGAAAAACTGTTTTTT. Protein product: CASSAQGLVGEKLFF. Supplemented by reference TRBV7-2 and TRBJ1-4, the full variable domain reads GAGVSQSPSNKVTEKGKDVELRCDPISGHTALYWYRQSLGQGLEFLIYFQGNSAPDKSGLPSDRFSAERTGGSVSTLTIQRTQQEDSAVYLCASSAQGLVGEKLFFGSGTQLSVL.